This entry is about one T cell receptor (beta chain). Its antigen is still unknown. Other DNA sequences in the same sample also yield this CDR3. This sample is drawn from a study of cytomegalovirus exposure and HLA in healthy donors. Study at large: The roughly 110 validation repertoires matched the roughly 700 first-cohort repertoires in platform, a later analysis reported. Study results and caveats: The tendency of first-cohort TCR clusters to co-occur in the 130 or so validation repertoires was identified by a subsequent analysis.

Separate from the approximately 670-subject first cohort was the approximately 120-subject validation cohort, to which the donors belonged. Data came from immunoSEQ multiplex PCR; TCRdb stores just in-frame clones and leaves some out. The data show 120,000 or so clones, approximately 87% seen once. CDR3 length equals 14 residues. The trim removed 7 bases at V and 4 bases at J, leaving 6 bases unmatched. Germline V CDR1 and CDR2: SNHLY, FYNNEI. The V call is TRBV2, the J call TRBJ1-5, with 8 bases matching TRBD1. This receptor was obtained from a young woman in good health and CMV-seronegative. Input material: PBMCs. Here the CDR3 DNA reads TGTGCCAGCACTCCCGGACAGGGTAATCAGCCCCAGCATTTT. It codes for CASTPGQGNQPQHF.